This is a list of T cell receptor beta chains from one sample in a study of cytomegalovirus exposure and HLA in healthy donors. Profiling relied on immunoSEQ multiplex PCR, and the TCRdb table lists in-frame clones only, not all of them. The sample contains approximately 170,000 clones, roughly 72% of which appear only once. Sequenced sample: PBMCs. Every receptor here comes from a man in his forties in good health and CMV-seronegative. Each CDR3 is given with its conserved first and last residue. D genes are given only for firm matches. Clone size is not always given. Where it is, it says once, few, many or a class for expanded clones.

CDR3,DNA,D,J,V,size
CARGQGAYNEQFF,TGTGCCAGAGGACAGGGGGCCTACAATGAGCAGTTCTTC,TRBD1,TRBJ2-1,TRBV19,.
CASSFISVRGTGELFF,TGTGCCAGCAGTTTTATCTCAGTGCGGGGTACCGGGGAGCTGTTTTTT,.,TRBJ2-2,TRBV27,once
CASGRQSSYEQYF,TGTGCCAGCGGGCGACAGAGCTCCTACGAGCAGTACTTC,.,TRBJ2-7,TRBV2,.
CASSRSGNTEAFF,TGTGCCAGCAGTCGAAGCGGGAACACTGAAGCTTTCTTT,.,TRBJ1-1,TRBV6-1,.
CASSPGQGRTDTQYF,TGTGCCAGCAGCCCCGGACAGGGGCGCACAGATACGCAGTATTTT,TRBD1,TRBJ2-3,TRBV7-8,.
CASSTGLGTEAFF,TGTGCCAGCAGTACAGGGTTAGGCACTGAAGCTTTCTTT,.,TRBJ1-1,TRBV6-6,.
CASSFIESEKLFF,TGTGCCAGCAGCTTCATCGAGAGCGAAAAACTGTTTTTT,.,TRBJ1-4,TRBV7-9,.
CASSLEGQRTDTQYF,TGCGCCAGCAGCTTGGAAGGCCAGCGGACAGATACGCAGTATTTT,.,TRBJ2-3,TRBV5-1,.
CASSWGLAGGEQYF,TGTGCCAGCAGCTGGGGACTAGCGGGAGGCGAGCAGTACTTC,TRBD2,TRBJ2-7,TRBV11-2,once
CATSRDLLPLGYTF,TGTGCCACCAGCAGAGATTTACTCCCTCTTGGCTACACCTTC,.,TRBJ1-2,TRBV15,.
CASMGQAYEQYF,TGTGCCAGCATGGGACAGGCTTACGAGCAGTACTTC,TRBD1,TRBJ2-7,TRBV25-1,once
CASSFEGTGGRTQYF,TGCGCCAGCAGCTTTGAGGGTACAGGGGGCAGGACCCAGTACTTC,TRBD1,TRBJ2-5,TRBV5-1,.
CATSHLQRGSETQYF,TGTGCCACCTCACACCTCCAAAGGGGCAGTGAGACCCAGTACTTC,.,TRBJ2-5,TRBV19,.
CASTRLLTPNYGYTF,TGTGCCAGCACCAGACTCCTCACACCTAACTATGGCTACACCTTC,.,TRBJ1-2,TRBV28,.
CASSVAGSTYNEQFF,TGTGCCAGCAGTGTAGCCGGGAGCACCTACAATGAGCAGTTCTTC,.,TRBJ2-1,TRBV9,.
CASSQWPGGGLYNEQFF,TGTGCCAGCAGCCAGTGGCCGGGAGGGGGGCTTTACAATGAGCAGTTCTTC,TRBD2,TRBJ2-1,TRBV14,.
CASSQGGLVLAGPANEQFF,TGCGCCAGCAGCCAAGGAGGACTAGTTTTAGCTGGGCCCGCCAATGAGCAGTTCTTC,TRBD2,TRBJ2-1,TRBV4-1,.
CASNLGRGGAGNSPLHF,TGTGCCAGCAACCTAGGGAGAGGGGGCGCCGGGAATTCACCCCTCCACTTT,TRBD1,TRBJ1-6,TRBV11-2,.
CASSFTQGAVNTQYF,TGTGCCAGCAGCTTTACACAGGGGGCGGTGAATACGCAGTATTTT,TRBD1,TRBJ2-3,TRBV7-9,.
CASSPRGNNQPQHF,TGCGCCAGCAGCCCAAGGGGGAACAATCAGCCCCAGCATTTT,.,TRBJ1-5,TRBV4-1,.
CAWSETSGAQETQYF,TGTGCCTGGAGTGAGACTAGCGGGGCTCAAGAGACCCAGTACTTC,TRBD2,TRBJ2-5,TRBV30,.
CASSIGHWLFF,TGTGCCAGTAGTATAGGACATTGGCTGTTTTTT,.,TRBJ2-2,TRBV19,.
CASSQTGGASLDQPQHF,TGTGCCAGCAGCCAGACAGGGGGCGCGTCCTTGGATCAGCCCCAGCATTTT,TRBD1,TRBJ1-5,TRBV7-9,.
CASSLVGFGQGNTEAFF,TGTGCCAGCAGCTTAGTGGGGTTTGGACAGGGGAACACTGAAGCTTTCTTT,TRBD1,TRBJ1-1,TRBV11-3,few
CASSFREGTNEQFF,TGTGCCAGCAGCTTCCGGGAGGGTACCAATGAGCAGTTCTTC,TRBD2,TRBJ2-1,TRBV13,.
CSSSGEMGLAFNEQFF,TGTTCCAGCAGCGGCGAGATGGGACTAGCGTTCAATGAGCAGTTCTTC,TRBD2,TRBJ2-1,TRBV7-9,.
CASGLSVETQYF,TGTGCTAGTGGTTTATCGGTGGAGACCCAGTACTTC,.,TRBJ2-5,TRBV12-5,.
CASSLDSPARGYTF,TGCGCCAGCAGCTTGGACTCTCCAGCGAGGGGCTACACCTTC,.,TRBJ1-2,TRBV5-1,.
CASIYGTSGRYEQYF,TGTGCCAGCATATATGGGACTAGCGGGAGATACGAGCAGTACTTC,TRBD2,TRBJ2-7,TRBV28,.
CASSIIGTVEKLFF,TGTGCCAGTAGTATAATAGGGACAGTCGAAAAACTGTTTTTT,TRBD1,TRBJ1-4,TRBV19,.
CASSHTSGRRDSYNEQFF,TGCGCCAGCAGCCATACTAGCGGGAGGAGGGACTCCTACAATGAGCAGTTCTTC,TRBD2,TRBJ2-1,TRBV4-1,.
CASSSFSGAHYNEQFF,TGCGCCAGCAGCTCCTTTAGCGGGGCTCACTACAATGAGCAGTTCTTC,TRBD2,TRBJ2-1,TRBV5-1,.
CASSLSGRARSYEQYF,TGTGCCAGCAGTTTATCGGGCAGGGCCCGCTCCTACGAGCAGTACTTC,.,TRBJ2-7,TRBV27,.
CASSLNLDRNYGYTF,TGTGCCAGCAGCTTAAATCTGGACAGGAACTATGGCTACACCTTC,TRBD1,TRBJ1-2,TRBV7-9,.
CASSVGGSGPYEQYF,TGTGCCAGCAGCGTAGGGGGTAGCGGGCCTTACGAGCAGTACTTC,TRBD2,TRBJ2-7,TRBV9,.
CASSPTGGYGYNSPLHF,TGTGCCAGCAGTCCGACAGGGGGCTACGGGTATAATTCACCCCTCCACTTT,TRBD1,TRBJ1-6,TRBV27,.